The 15 T cell receptor beta chains presented below share a single source sample, sequenced in a study of shared clonotypes between healthy human individuals. Clones were read by immunoSEQ multiplex PCR, and TCRdb kept only the in-frame ones, dropping some. Here the sample spans some 490,000 clones, about 85% being singletons. Sequenced input: PBMCs. The receptor set was obtained from a woman aged 40-49 years in good health. Some clones in this sample may be carry-over from other donors' samples.

Concerning this clone itself: A far larger clone is just one base off, so this is likely a read error. This chain uses TRBV11-2 with TRBJ2-7; D unclear. CDR3 length: 13 residues. The germline V gene encodes CDR1 SGHAT and CDR2 FQNNGV. V was trimmed by 2 bases and J by 6 bases, leaving 11 bases between them. The CDR3 DNA reads TGTGCCAGCAGCTTATCCAGGTATGGCGAGCAGTACTTC. Encoded protein: CASSLSRYGEQYF.

The gene calls are TRBV11-2 and TRBJ1-3; D is ambiguous. This CDR3 region has 12 residues. The V gene lost 5 bases and the J gene lost 4 bases, with 6 bases spanning the gap. Germline V gives CDR1 SGHAT, CDR2 FQNNGV. As DNA, the CDR3 is TGTGCCAGCAGCGCACAGGGAAACACCATATATTTT. This codes for CASSAQGNTIYF.

This rearrangement joins TRBV13 to TRBJ2-1; tentatively, D is TRBD2 (7 bases). This CDR3 has 15 residues. Trimming shortened V by 0 bases and J by 9 bases, and 15 bases separated the two germline ends. Germline CDR1 PRHDT, CDR2 FYEKMQ (reference sequence). This CDR3 is CASSLGAGARGEQFF. The DNA of the CDR3 is TGTGCCAGCAGCTTAGGGGCGGGGGCGCGAGGTGAGCAGTTCTTC.

The chain recombines TRBV6-5 with TRBJ2-7; D gene uncertain. The germline gives CDR1 MNHEY, CDR2 SVGAGI. The CDR3 runs 14 residues. With 5 bases removed from V and 4 bases from J, the gap between germline ends came to 15 bases. The DNA of the CDR3 is TGTGCCAGCAGTAATCGGGCAGAATCGTACGAGCAGTACTTC. Its translation is CASSNRAESYEQYF.

Written as DNA, the CDR3 is TGCGCCAGCAGCCAAGGTGCAGGGGGCTACTACGAGCAGTACTTC. Its protein product is CASSQGAGGYYEQYF. The chain uses TRBV4-3 and TRBJ2-7, with TRBD1 matching 8 bases. Germline lookup yields CDR1 LGHNA and CDR2 YSLEER. The CDR3 has 15 amino acids. Trimming at V came to 1 base and at J to 3 bases, leaving 5 bases not matched to a gene.

The J gene is TRBJ2-1, the V gene TRBV5-6; weak D call: TRBD2 (5 bases). CDR1 is SGHDT, CDR2 YYEEEE, per germline. V lost 4 bases and J lost 6, with 11 bases in between. This CDR3 has 13 amino acids. The CDR3: CASSGVAGNEQFF. CDR3 bases: TGTGCCAGCAGCGGCGTGGCGGGCAATGAGCAGTTCTTC.

The chain recombines TRBV10-3 with TRBJ2-3; D remains unclear. CDR1 ENHRY and CDR2 SYGVKD come from the germline V gene. The length of the CDR3 is 12 residues. V lost 4 bases and J lost 3, with 5 bases in between. CDR3 DNA sequence: TGTGCCATCAGTGCTGGGACAGATACGCAGTATTTT. Its protein product is CAISAGTDTQYF.

The chain combines TRBV10-3 with TRBJ2-2; possible D gene TRBD1, 8 bases. In germline, CDR1 is ENHRY, CDR2 SYGVKD. The V gene lost 10 bases and the J gene lost 6 bases, with 15 bases spanning the gap. This CDR3 region has 13 residues. In nucleotides, the CDR3 is TGTGCCACCAGGACAGGGAGGGCCGGGGAGCTGTTTTTT. This gives the protein CATRTGRAGELFF.

The sample holds one count of this clone. In DNA form, the CDR3 reads TGTGCCAGCAGTTTTTTGGGACTACAGAACACCGGGGAGCTGTTTTTT. It encodes CASSFLGLQNTGELFF. The chain links TRBV27 to TRBJ2-2, with 7 bases identical to TRBD2. Germline trimming cut 3 bases from V and 1 base from J; bases unmatched to any gene: 5. Germline-derived CDR1 and CDR2 are MNHEY and SMNVEV (reference sequence). CDR3 length: 16 amino acids.

The chain carries TRBV18 and TRBJ1-1, with 7 bases that match TRBD1. This CDR3 spans 14 amino acids. CDR1 is KGHSH and CDR2 is LQKENI in the germline V gene. Trimming took 2 bases from V and 5 from J; bases not matched to a gene: 5. The CDR3 DNA reads TGTGCCAGCTCACCAGGGGTCAGGGGGACTGAAGCTTTCTTT. Translation gives CASSPGVRGTEAFF.

The chain carries TRBV7-2 and TRBJ2-5, with 9 bases fitting TRBD1. V lost 3 bases and J lost 7; bases outside the gene matches: 12. The germline CDR1 and CDR2 sequences are SGHTA and FQGNSA. CDR3 length: 16 amino acids. DNA for the CDR3: TGTGCCAGCAGCTTTTATGGGACAGGGTTACGAGGGACCCAGTACTTC. This codes for CASSFYGTGLRGTQYF.

The chain couples TRBV7-3 to TRBJ2-3; TRBD2 agrees at 13 bases. Germline CDR1 and CDR2: SGHTA and FQGTGA. Germline trimming cut 4 bases from V and 5 bases from J; bases unmatched to any gene: 6. The CDR3 runs 16 residues. The CDR3 loop is CASSSRLAGGGDTQYF. Written as DNA, the CDR3 is TGTGCCAGCAGCTCCAGACTAGCGGGAGGCGGAGATACGCAGTATTTT. Full variable domain (rest looked up from reference TRBV7-3 and TRBJ2-3): GAGVSQTPSNKVTEKGKYVELRCDPISGHTALYWYRQSLGQGPEFLIYFQGTGAADDSGLPNDRFFAVRPEGSVSTLKIQRTERGDSAVYLCASSSRLAGGGDTQYFGPGTRLTVL.

This clone was found once. The rearrangement joins TRBV5-6 to TRBJ2-7; 8 bases agree with TRBD1. The V gene's germline CDR1 is SGHDT and CDR2 YYEEEE. CDR3 length: 15 residues. Germline trimming cut 3 bases from V and 5 bases from J; bases unmatched to any gene: 10. The CDR3 protein is CASSSGQGFYHEQYF. The CDR3 DNA is TGTGCCAGCAGCTCCGGACAGGGCTTTTACCACGAGCAGTACTTC.

The chain employs TRBV28 and TRBJ2-5; D unclear. V shed 3 bases and J shed 3 bases, with 8 bases lying between them. Germline CDR1 MDHEN, CDR2 SYDVKM. The CDR3 consists of 13 residues. The CDR3 nucleotides read TGTGCCAGCAGTTTTCCGGCGGAAGAGACCCAGTACTTC. This encodes CASSFPAEETQYF.

Note on this clone: This may be a read error: a much more frequent sequence differs by one nucleotide. This chain uses TRBV6-6 with TRBJ2-7, with D perhaps matching TRBD1 (6 bases). The germline gives CDR1 MNHNY, CDR2 SVGAGI (reference sequence). With 5 bases removed from V and 3 bases from J, the gap between germline ends came to 20 bases. The CDR3 consists of 16 residues. CDR3 region: CASSKQQGNSVYEQYF. The CDR3 DNA is TGTGCCAGCAGTAAACAGCAGGGGAATAGCGTCTACGAGCAGTACTTC.